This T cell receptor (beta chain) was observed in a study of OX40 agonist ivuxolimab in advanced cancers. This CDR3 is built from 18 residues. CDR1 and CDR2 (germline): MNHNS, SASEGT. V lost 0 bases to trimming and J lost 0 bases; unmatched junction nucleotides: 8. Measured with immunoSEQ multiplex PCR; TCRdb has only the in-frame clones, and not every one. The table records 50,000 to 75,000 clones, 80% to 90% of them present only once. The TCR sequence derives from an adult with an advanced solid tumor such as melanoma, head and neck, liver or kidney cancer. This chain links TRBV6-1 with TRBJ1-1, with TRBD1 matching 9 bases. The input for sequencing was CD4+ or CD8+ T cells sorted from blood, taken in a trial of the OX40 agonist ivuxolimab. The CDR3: CASSEAYGTGTMNTEAFF. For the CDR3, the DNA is TGTGCCAGCAGTGAAGCTTATGGGACAGGGACCATGAACACTGAAGCTTTCTTT.